This T cell receptor (beta chain) was captured in a study of T-cell reconstitution after alpha-beta-depleted transplantation in children. Overall study results and limits: Surviving recipient T cells and thymic progenitors accounted for the high day-60 TCRbeta diversity observed in some patients.

Molecular barcoding with unique molecular identifiers was used for the TCRbeta library. MiXCR, applied by TCRdb to the PCR reads, yields one record per CDR3 protein. In the table there are about 830,000 distinct CDR3 sequences, approximately 15% of which are singletons. This clonotype has a handful of counts. The antigen is not known. Germline V gene data show CDR1 as DFQATT and CDR2 as SNEGSKA (reference sequence). The V and J ends lost 6 bases and 4 bases, in that order; junction bases with no gene match: 12. CDR3 length: 16 residues. This material consisted of PBMCs, mostly from graft donor cells, taken 360 days after TCRalphabeta/CD19-depleted stem cell transplant. J is TRBJ2-3 and V is TRBV20-1, with 11 bases that match TRBD2. This clonotype was obtained from a male patient aged 10 to 17 who had a stem cell transplant for acute lymphoblastic leukemia, so the T cells may come from the graft donor. The CDR3, as DNA: TGCAGTGCCCACAATCCATCTAGCGGGAGGTCAGATACGCAGTATTTT. Its protein is CSAHNPSSGRSDTQYF.